Below, 28 T cell receptor beta chains from the same sample are listed, as sequenced in a study of breast tumors, draining lymph nodes, adjacent tissues. TCRdb passed the multiplex PCR reads through MiXCR, listing each CDR3 protein once. The sample has 84,000 or so distinct CDR3 sequences; more than 25% are singletons. The lymph nodes were axillary draining lymph nodes from breast cancer patients. The sequenced material came from axillary lymph node tissue. Receptor source: a female donor with breast cancer. Some clones in this sample may be carry-over from other donors' samples.

The sample holds a few counts of this clonotype. This clone may be a read error of a much larger clone one base away. The rearrangement joins TRBV6-1 to TRBJ1-5; D not resolved. Germline V gives CDR1 MNHNS, CDR2 SASEGT. Deletions cut 5 bases from V and 0 bases from J, with 20 bases between. The CDR3 runs 18 residues. CDR3 loop: CASSRDLETPSSNQPQHF. CDR3 DNA: TGTGCCAGCAGTCGCGACTTAGAGACTCCTTCTAGCAATCAGCCCCAGCATTTT.

This clonotype was seen repeatedly, ten times or more. This chain uses TRBV4-2 with TRBJ2-6; D is unclear. The CDR3 has 15 residues. Trimming removed 11 bases at V and 0 bases at J, with 14 bases between. Germline values: CDR1 LGHNA, CDR2 YNFKEQ. As DNA, the CDR3 is TGTGCCGCTGGGCCCTGGAGCTCTGGGGCCAACGTCCTGACTTTC. This codes for CAAGPWSSGANVLTF.

This clonotype appeared many times. This rearrangement joins TRBV25-1 to TRBJ2-1; the D gene could be TRBD1 or TRBD2 (6 bases each). Trimming removed 3 bases from V and 3 bases from J, with 27 bases in between. Germline CDR1 reads MGHDK; CDR2 reads SYGVNS. The CDR3 is made up of 20 amino acids. The CDR3 sequence: CASSDPKYRDDGRFYNEQFF. DNA of the CDR3: TGTGCCAGCAGTGACCCCAAGTACAGGGATGACGGGAGATTCTACAATGAGCAGTTCTTC.

The gene calls are TRBV19 and TRBJ1-1; D is uncertain. The V end was cut by 3 bases, the J end by 5 bases, with 13 bases between. Germline V lookup: CDR1 LNHDA, CDR2 SQIVND (reference sequence). This CDR3 contains 14 residues. Here the CDR3 reads CASSMVEGGTEAFF. The CDR3 coding sequence is TGTGCCAGTAGTATGGTTGAGGGAGGAACTGAAGCTTTCTTT.

This chain joins TRBV20-1 and TRBJ1-4; TRBD1 aligns across 7 bases. Germline V gene data show CDR1 as DFQATT and CDR2 as SNEGSKA (reference sequence). There are 14 residues in the CDR3. Trimming took 5 bases from V and 12 from J; bases not matched to a gene: 15. CDR3 sequence reads: CSAQLQGYQGELFF. CDR3 DNA: TGCAGTGCTCAACTACAGGGCTACCAGGGGGAACTGTTTTTT.

Points on this clonotype: Its ends do not fully match the called genes, so a read error is possible. The CDR3 nucleotides are TGTGCCAGCAGCTTAGGGACAGGGGGCCTGAACACTGAAGCTTTC. Amino acid sequence: CASSLGTGGLNTEAF. This chain joins TRBV7-2 and TRBJ2-6; TRBD1 matches at 11 bases. Germline CDR1 SGHTA, CDR2 FQGNSA. The CDR3 is 15 residues long.

This chain joins TRBV20-1 and TRBJ2-7, with TRBD1 identical over 8 bases. V lost 4 bases to trimming and J lost 2 bases; unmatched junction nucleotides: 4. The CDR3 loop spans 13 amino acids. In germline, CDR1 is DFQATT, CDR2 SNEGSKA (reference sequence). In DNA, the CDR3 is TGCAGTGCTACGGGACAGGCGACCTACGAGCAGTACTTC. The encoded protein is CSATGQATYEQYF.

Of note for this clonotype: A much larger clone lies a single base off, so this may be a read error. The chain employs TRBV13 and TRBJ2-5; no clear D. Germline CDR1 and CDR2: PRHDT and FYEKMQ (reference sequence). The V end lost 8 bases, the J end lost 7 bases, and 14 bases lay between the germline ends. The CDR3 loop spans 12 amino acids. CDR3 sequence: CASCTFDATQYF. The CDR3, as DNA: TGTGCCAGCTGCACCTTTGACGCGACCCAGTACTTC. The variable domain in full, with the rest retrieved from reference TRBV13 and TRBJ2-5, is AAGVIQSPRHLIKEKRETATLKCYPIPRHDTVYWYQQGPGQDPQFLISFYEKMQSDKGSIPDRFSAQQFSDYHSELNMSSLELGDSALYFCASCTFDATQYFGPGTRLLVL.

Notes on this clonotype: Likely a read error: the CDR3 ends without its conserved phenylalanine or tryptophan. The DNA is omitted, as the CDR3 cannot be located on it reliably, and the CDR3 follows TCRdb's listing. The V and J genes are TRBV14 and TRBJ2-1; the D segment call TRBD2 is taken from the table without a DNA check. The germline CDR1 and CDR2 sequences are SGHDN and FVKESK. Ends included, the CDR3 has 8 residues. The CDR3 loop reads CASSRLAG.

This clonotype occurred many times. The rearrangement links TRBV20-1 to TRBJ1-4, with 9 bases that match TRBD1. CDR3 size: 14 residues. V lost 5 bases to trimming and J lost 5 bases; unmatched junction nucleotides: 6. The germline V gene encodes CDR1 DFQATT and CDR2 SNEGSKA (reference sequence). CDR3 bases: TGCAGTGCTGTTCTTGGACAGGGGAATGAAAAACTGTTTTTT. Translation gives CSAVLGQGNEKLFF.

The chain joins TRBV9 to TRBJ1-1; no reliable D call. Between the trimmed V and J ends, which lost 1 base and 1 base, there was a span of 8 bases. CDR1 and CDR2 (germline): SGDLS, YYNGEE. The CDR3 contains 14 residues. The CDR3 loop is CASSVPEGNTEAFF. CDR3 sequence (DNA): TGTGCCAGCAGCGTACCTGAGGGGAACACTGAAGCTTTCTTT.

Regarding this clonotype: A much larger clonotype is one base distant, so this may be a read error. J is TRBJ2-6 and V is TRBV6-1; D is undetermined. The CDR3 length is 15 residues. V lost 5 bases and J 3 bases, leaving 11 bases between the germline ends. In germline, CDR1 is MNHNS, CDR2 SASEGT. The CDR3 sequence: CASSPRSFGANVLTF. In nucleotides, the CDR3 is TGTGCCAGCAGTCCCAGGAGTTTTGGGGCCAACGTCCTGACTTTC.

In this sample, this clonotype turned up many times. The chain links TRBV6-2 or TRBV6-3 to TRBJ2-1, with TRBD2 identical over 9 bases. V was pared by 5 bases and J by 8 bases, with 16 bases of the junction left unmatched. The CDR3 runs to 17 residues. Germline V gene sequence: CDR1 MNHEY, CDR2 SVGEGT. The CDR3 DNA is TGTGCCAGCAGTCCCCCCTTTGTAGCGGGAGTTTTCGATGAGCAGTTCTTC. This translates into CASSPPFVAGVFDEQFF.

This clonotype came up many times. The chain has TRBV10-3 and TRBJ2-1; 13 bases match TRBD2. Trimming took 6 bases from V and 7 from J; bases not matched to a gene: 9. The CDR3 is 16 residues long. The germline V gene encodes CDR1 ENHRY and CDR2 SYGVKD. This CDR3 reads CAISHGLAGVSNEQFF. CDR3 sequence (DNA): TGTGCCATCAGCCACGGACTAGCGGGAGTATCTAATGAGCAGTTCTTC.

This clonotype was observed at least ten times. The V and J genes are TRBV19 and TRBJ2-3; 8 bases line up with TRBD2. Trimming took 3 bases from V and 3 from J; bases not matched to a gene: 5. CDR1 and CDR2 from the germline V gene are LNHDA and SQIVND (reference sequence). There are 15 residues in the CDR3. CDR3 DNA sequence: TGTGCCAGTAGTATCGCTAGCGGGTCGACAGATACGCAGTATTTT. This sequence encodes CASSIASGSTDTQYF.

This clonotype was seen repeatedly, ten times or more. The chain combines TRBV7-9 with TRBJ1-2; 8 bases agree with TRBD1. Germline values: CDR1 SEHNR, CDR2 FQNEAQ (reference sequence). Trimming took 3 bases from V and 7 from J; bases not matched to a gene: 7. The CDR3 is 14 residues long. Here the CDR3 DNA reads TGTGCCAGCAGCTTTACCGACAGGGGTGGTGGCTACACCTTC. It is translated as CASSFTDRGGGYTF. The entire variable domain, with the rest obtained from reference TRBV7-9 and TRBJ1-2, is as follows: DTGVSQNPRHKITKRGQNVTFRCDPISEHNRLYWYRQTLGQGPEFLTYFQNEAQLEKSRLLSDRFSAERPKGSFSTLEIQRTEQGDSAMYLCASSFTDRGGGYTFGSGTRLTVV.

This clonotype was recorded at least ten times. This chain links TRBV19 with TRBJ2-7, with D tentatively TRBD2 (7 bases). CDR1 and CDR2 from the germline V gene are LNHDA and SQIVND (reference sequence). The CDR3 sequence is 14 residues long. V dropped 5 bases and J dropped 0 bases, with 11 bases sitting between them. The DNA of the CDR3 is TGTGCCAGTAGTCAGGGGACTAACTCCTACGAGCAGTACTTC. This encodes CASSQGTNSYEQYF.

At least ten counts were recorded for this clonotype. J is TRBJ2-1 and V is TRBV10-1; 10 positions agree with TRBD2. The V segment lost 2 bases and the J segment 15 bases; nucleotides outside the gene matches: 7. The germline V gene has CDR1 WNHNN and CDR2 SYGVQD (reference sequence). The CDR3 sequence is 13 residues long. CDR3 DNA sequence: TGCGCCAGCAGTGAGAAGCGGGAGGGCCTTATGTTCTTC. This sequence encodes CASSEKREGLMFF.

This sequence joins TRBV12-3 or TRBV12-4 and TRBJ2-3, with TRBD2 matching 8 bases. There are 14 residues in the CDR3. V lost 7 bases to trimming and J lost 4 bases; unmatched junction nucleotides: 7. Written as DNA, the CDR3 is TGTGCCAGCATAAAGGGACTAGATTCAGATACGCAGTATTTT. Its translation: CASIKGLDSDTQYF.

This clonotype has more than one count but fewer than ten. The V call is TRBV6-4, the J call TRBJ1-5, with 7 bases aligning to TRBD1. This CDR3 is 16 amino acids long. V was clipped by 5 bases and J by 4 bases; unmatched bases: 11. Looked up from germline, CDR1 is MRHNA and CDR2 is SNTAGT. CDR3 nucleotide sequence: TGTGCCAGCAGTCCGGCCGGGACAGTGAGTAATCAGCCCCAGCATTTT. Protein: CASSPAGTVSNQPQHF.

The gene calls are TRBV6-2 or TRBV6-3 and TRBJ2-1, with 11 nucleotides matching TRBD2. V dropped 2 bases and J dropped 0; count of bases not matched to a gene: 6. This CDR3 has 18 amino acids. Germline assignment: CDR1 MNHEY and CDR2 SVGEGT. CDR3 loop: CASSYRTSGSGSYNEQFF. CDR3 coding DNA: TGTGCCAGCAGTTACAGGACTAGCGGGTCCGGCTCCTACAATGAGCAGTTCTTC.

The table lists this clonotype with many counts. This chain links TRBV30 with TRBJ1-4; D is undetermined. There are 14 residues in the CDR3. The V gene's germline CDR1 is GTSNPN and CDR2 SVGIG (reference sequence). V was cut by 4 bases and J by 0 bases, with 9 bases left in between. This CDR3 is CAWTGIATNEKLFF. As DNA, the CDR3 is TGTGCCTGGACTGGGATTGCAACTAATGAAAAACTGTTTTTT.

The rearrangement uses TRBV7-7 and TRBJ2-5; D unresolved. The CDR3 loop spans 15 amino acids. V lost 3 bases and J 3 bases, leaving 14 bases between the germline ends. Germline CDR1 reads SSHAT; CDR2 reads FNYEAQ (reference sequence). This CDR3 is CASSLSPSAEETQYF. CDR3 nucleotides: TGTGCCAGCAGCTTGAGTCCGTCCGCCGAAGAGACCCAGTACTTC.

This clonotype was seen only a few times. This chain connects TRBV5-4 to TRBJ1-3; D is uncertain. Per germline, CDR1 SGHNT and CDR2 YYREEE (reference sequence). The CDR3 has 15 residues. Trimming stripped 4 bases from V and 0 bases from J, with 11 bases between. The CDR3 here is CASSPGSSSGNTIYF. CDR3 coding DNA: TGTGCCAGCAGCCCTGGGTCTAGCTCTGGAAACACCATATATTTT.

This clonotype was observed at least ten times. V and J are TRBV5-1 and TRBJ2-7, with TRBD2 identical over 7 bases. CDR3 size: 14 residues. Germline CDR1 reads SGHRS; CDR2 reads YFSETQ. V gave up 4 bases and J gave up 2 bases; unmatched junction bases: 6. The CDR3 nucleotides are TGCGCCAGCAGCGCGGGAGTCCTCACCTACGAGCAGTACTTC. It specifies CASSAGVLTYEQYF.

This clonotype showed up many times. This chain uses TRBV18 with TRBJ1-5, with TRBD1 matching 9 bases. The CDR3 runs 15 residues. V lost 4 bases and J lost 2; bases outside the gene matches: 3. CDR1 is KGHSH and CDR2 is LQKENI in the germline V gene. CDR3 DNA sequence: TGTGCCAGCTCACGGACAGGGGTGGGCAATCAGCCCCAGCATTTT. Translating it yields CASSRTGVGNQPQHF.

This clonotype was picked up many times. The chain recombines TRBV5-1 with TRBJ2-5; D is unresolved. V lost 0 bases and J 4 bases, leaving 7 bases between the germline ends. Germline V lookup: CDR1 SGHRS, CDR2 YFSETQ. The CDR3 loop spans 13 amino acids. The chain's CDR3 is CASSLGSGETQYF. The CDR3 coding sequence is TGCGCCAGCAGCTTGGGCAGTGGAGAGACCCAGTACTTC.

As regards this clonotype: This clone may be a read error of a much larger clone one base away. The chain recombines TRBV9 with TRBJ1-3; D might be TRBD1 (6 bases). This CDR3 is built from 15 residues. CDR1 SGDLS and CDR2 YYNGEE come from the germline V gene. The CDR3 region has the DNA TGTGCCAGCAGCGTAGGAGGGGGAGTTGGAAACACCACATATTTT. Protein sequence: CASSVGGGVGNTTYF.